Listed here is a single T cell receptor (beta chain). Its matching antigen is unknown. This sample was included in a study of regulatory T cells in long-lasting Graves disease. Study at large: Disease was considered persistent Graves' disease after over 5 years of antithyroid drugs (with positive TSH receptor antibodies).

Time point noted: persistent/refractory GD, antithyroid drugs over 5 years with positive TRAb. The TCR library was prepared using RNA isolated from PBMCs. Patients of an endocrinology department in Xi'an, China, were included. A volume of approximately 9 milliliters of peripheral blood was collected in EDTA tubes. Regarding the study as a whole: Persistent cases favored TRBV28, TRBJ1-2 and TRBJ2-5.

Arm-PCR of CDR3 regions and iRepertoire HTBI primers were used to build TCR beta libraries. TCRdb re-derived calls from the multiplex PCR reads in MiXCR, one entry per CDR3 protein. The sample contains roughly 700,000 distinct CDR3 sequences, 25% to 35% of which appear only once. CDR1 and CDR2 from the germline V gene are DFQATT and SNEGSKA (reference sequence). The V and J ends lost 0 bases and 2 bases respectively, with 16 bases between them. The CDR3 has 17 amino acids. This rearrangement joins TRBV20-1 to TRBJ1-4; the D gene is possibly TRBD1 (5 bases). This TCR was recovered from a female donor with Graves disease. Sequencing used peripheral blood mononuclear cells (PBMCs), obtained when the disease was refractory, from a patient treated with antithyroid drugs. The DNA for the CDR3 is TGCAGTGCTAGAGACGCTCCCGGGACCCGTACTAATGAAAAACTGTTTTTT. This sequence encodes CSARDAPGTRTNEKLFF.